This is a list of T cell receptor beta chains from one sample in a study of identical twins. A single record per CDR3 protein comes from TCRdb applying MiXCR to the 5' RACE reads. The sample carries 1,800,000 or so distinct CDR3 sequences, under 35% recorded once. Sequencing used cord blood. The receptors here all came from a newborn girl in good health. The CDR3 runs from the conserved cysteine through the conserved F or W. The D gene is left open where the match is weak. Clone size appears in some rows only: once, few, many, or a class for an expanded clone.

len,j_gene,v_gene,abundance,d_gene,CDR3nt,CDR3aa
14,TRBJ1-1,TRBV27,few,.,TGTGCCAGCAGTTCCTCCCTTTCGGGCGCTGAAGCTTTCTTT,CASSSSLSGAEAFF
16,TRBJ2-6,TRBV20-1,.,.,TGCAGTGCTAGATCCCTTCTGAGCTCTGGGGCCAACGTCCTGACTTTC,CSARSLLSSGANVLTF
13,TRBJ2-1,TRBV27,.,.,TGTGTCAGCAGTTTGGGTAGCATCCATGAGCAGTTCTTC,CVSSLGSIHEQFF
12,TRBJ1-2,TRBV30,.,.,TGTGCCTGGACCGCGGGGGCCTATGGCTACACCTTC,CAWTAGAYGYTF
13,TRBJ2-7,TRBV6-2/TRBV6-3,few,.,TGTGCCAGCAGTTTTACTGTTTCCTACGAGCAGTACTTC,CASSFTVSYEQYF
16,TRBJ2-3,TRBV5-1,.,TRBD1,TGCGCCAGCAGCCCACCCGGGACAGGGAGCACAGATACGCAGTATTTT,CASSPPGTGSTDTQYF
15,TRBJ2-1,TRBV30,.,TRBD2,TGTGCCTGGAGTCTGGGACTAGCGGCTGTCTACGAGCAGTTCTTC,CAWSLGLAAVYEQFF
11,TRBJ2-1,TRBV29-1,.,.,TGCAGCGTTCCTTTGGGCGGTGAGCAGTTCTTC,CSVPLGGEQFF
14,TRBJ2-1,TRBV11-2,few,.,TGTGCCAGCAGCTACCTACTGGAAGACGGTGAGCAGTTCTTC,CASSYLLEDGEQFF
15,TRBJ1-2,TRBV12-3/TRBV12-4,.,.,TGTGCCAGCAGTCGCTCGGACGCCCCTGGAAATGGCTACACCTTC,CASSRSDAPGNGYTF
14,TRBJ1-3,TRBV6-1,.,.,TGTGCCAGCAGTGAAGGCTATCCTGGAAACACCATATATTTT,CASSEGYPGNTIYF
12,TRBJ2-3,TRBV5-6,few,.,TGTGCCAGCCAGCGGTACACAGATACGCAGTATTTT,CASQRYTDTQYF
17,TRBJ2-7,TRBV12-3/TRBV12-4,few,TRBD2,TGTGCCAGCAGTTTAGATTTTGCTAGCGGGAGACTTAGGGAGCAGTACTTC,CASSLDFASGRLREQYF
15,TRBJ1-4,TRBV20-1,.,TRBD1,TGCAGTGCTAGGCCGGCGGGGACAGGGTTGGAGAAACTGTTTTTT,CSARPAGTGLEKLFF
14,TRBJ2-7,TRBV29-1,few,TRBD2,TGCAGCGTTGAGGGGGGGACTAGCGTCTACGAGCAGTACTTC,CSVEGGTSVYEQYF
14,TRBJ2-1,TRBV20-1,few,.,TGCAGTGCCAACTCTTGGCGCGGGCCCGATGAGCAGTTCTTC,CSANSWRGPDEQFF
16,TRBJ2-1,TRBV24-1,.,TRBD2,TGTGCCACCAGTGATTCGGGACTAGCGGGGTTTGATGAGCAGTTCTTC,CATSDSGLAGFDEQFF
13,TRBJ2-1,TRBV25-1,.,.,TGTGCCAGCAGTGAAATTGGGGGCAATGAGCAGTTCTTC,CASSEIGGNEQFF
18,TRBJ1-4,TRBV27,few,.,TGTGCCAGCAGTTTTGACAGACGGTTCGCTGTAACTAATGAAAAACTGTTTTTT,CASSFDRRFAVTNEKLFF
14,TRBJ2-1,TRBV20-1,many,.,TGCAGTGCTAGGGCCGGGGGCGGCTACAATGAGCAGTTCTTC,CSARAGGGYNEQFF
16,TRBJ2-4,TRBV4-2,many,.,TGTGCCAGCAGCCAAGGGACCTCTCTAGCCAAAAACATTCAGTACTTC,CASSQGTSLAKNIQYF
15,TRBJ2-1,TRBV5-6,.,TRBD1,TGTGCCGGCAGCTCCGACAGGGAATCCCACAATGAGCAGTTCTTC,CAGSSDRESHNEQFF
12,TRBJ2-3,TRBV2,few,.,TGTGCCAATACACCCCGGGGGGATACGCAGTATTTT,CANTPRGDTQYF
16,TRBJ1-5,TRBV7-2,few,.,TGTGCCAGCAGCTTAGAAGGACGAGGGGGCAATCAGCCCCAGCATTTT,CASSLEGRGGNQPQHF
13,TRBJ2-7,TRBV28,.,.,TGTGCCAGCTCCGCCAGGGTCGGCTACGAGCAGTACTTC,CASSARVGYEQYF
17,TRBJ2-1,TRBV5-1,.,.,TGCGCCAGCAGCTTGGGGGTAAGCGTTAGCGGCCACAATGAGCAGTTCTTC,CASSLGVSVSGHNEQFF
17,TRBJ2-1,TRBV7-8,.,TRBD2,TGTGCCAGCAGCTTACCGCCGAGCGGGAGCTCCTGCAATGAGCAGTTCTTC,CASSLPPSGSSCNEQFF
16,TRBJ2-7,TRBV27,.,TRBD2,TGTGCCAGCAGTTTTAGGGTAGCGGGAAAGGACGGCGAGCAGTACTTC,CASSFRVAGKDGEQYF
13,TRBJ1-1,TRBV13,few,.,TGTGCCAGCAGCCTGTCAGGGTGGACTGAAGCTTTCTTT,CASSLSGWTEAFF
15,TRBJ1-5,TRBV5-6,once,.,TGTGCCAGCAGCTTGATGAGTGGTAGCAATCAGCCCCAGCATTTT,CASSLMSGSNQPQHF
14,TRBJ1-2,TRBV5-1,few,TRBD1,TGCGCCAGCAGCTCTACGACAGGGACCTATGGCTACACCTTC,CASSSTTGTYGYTF
17,TRBJ2-1,TRBV11-2,once,TRBD2,TGTGCCAGCAGCTTAGATGGTCTCGGGAGGGCCTTGAATGAGCAGTTCTTC,CASSLDGLGRALNEQFF
16,TRBJ2-3,TRBV3-1,few,.,TGTGCCAGCAGCCAAGATCCTCTAGTCAGCACAGATACGCAGTATTTT,CASSQDPLVSTDTQYF
11,TRBJ2-3,TRBV20-1,.,.,TGCAGTGCGAGGCGCACAGGTACGCAGTATTTT,CSARRTGTQYF
15,TRBJ2-1,TRBV7-9,few,TRBD2,TGTGCCAGCAGCTTAAGGGCTAGCGGAGACAATGAGCAGTTCTTC,CASSLRASGDNEQFF
17,TRBJ2-7,TRBV20-1,few,TRBD1,TGCAGTGCTAGAGATTCCGGGCTCCGGACAGGGGGCAACGAGCAGTACTTC,CSARDSGLRTGGNEQYF
14,TRBJ2-5,TRBV28,few,TRBD1,TGTGCCAGCAGAGGGGACAGGGAGCAAGAGACCCAGTACTTC,CASRGDREQETQYF
15,TRBJ2-1,TRBV6-2/TRBV6-3,few,.,TGTGCCAGCGGTTCACAGGGTACGTCCTACAATGAGCAGTTCTTC,CASGSQGTSYNEQFF
13,TRBJ1-1,TRBV20-1,.,.,TGCAGTGCTGCTCTAGGACGGGAGACTGAAGCTTTCTTT,CSAALGRETEAFF
16,TRBJ1-2,TRBV9,.,TRBD1,TGTGCCAGCAGCGTAAGGTGGGACAGGGGTTCCTATGGCTACACCTTC,CASSVRWDRGSYGYTF
14,TRBJ2-3,TRBV20-1,few,TRBD2,TGCAGTGCTAGTTCAGCGGGGGGCACAGATACGCAGTATTTT,CSASSAGGTDTQYF
13,TRBJ2-1,TRBV28,.,.,TGTGCCAGCATGATAGGTGGCCTTAATGAGCAGTTCTTC,CASMIGGLNEQFF
16,TRBJ2-1,TRBV3-1,.,.,TGTGCCAGCAGCCAAGTCCCCCACGGGCGTGGGAATGAGCAGTTCTTC,CASSQVPHGRGNEQFF
15,TRBJ1-5,TRBV12-3/TRBV12-4,few,TRBD1,TGTGCCAGCAGTTCCACAGGGGGCGTCAATCAGCCCCAGCATTTT,CASSSTGGVNQPQHF
13,TRBJ2-4,TRBV27,few,.,TGTGCCAGCGGTCCGAACGGTCGAAACATTCAGTACTTC,CASGPNGRNIQYF
19,TRBJ2-1,TRBV2,.,TRBD2,TGTGCCAGCAGACGAAATAGCGGGAGGGTGGGGAGCTCCTACAATGAGCAGTTCTTC,CASRRNSGRVGSSYNEQFF
15,TRBJ1-2,TRBV12-3/TRBV12-4,.,.,TGTGCCAGCAGTTCGCCCCGACAGGCTAACTATGGCTACACCTTC,CASSSPRQANYGYTF
15,TRBJ1-2,TRBV3-1,.,.,TGTGCCAGCAGCCAAGTATTGAGTCCTAACCATGGCTACACCTTC,CASSQVLSPNHGYTF
16,TRBJ2-3,TRBV9,.,.,TGTGCCAGCAGCGTAGTCGAACTAGCTAGCACAGATACGCAGTATTTT,CASSVVELASTDTQYF
12,TRBJ2-3,TRBV6-5,many,.,TGTGCCAGCAGGAGAAGCCCAGATACGCAGTATTTT,CASRRSPDTQYF
15,TRBJ2-1,TRBV20-1,.,.,TGCAGTGCTAGTACCACTAAGCGGGACATCCGGGAGCAGTTCTTC,CSASTTKRDIREQFF
12,TRBJ2-7,TRBV20-1,many,.,TGCAGTGCTAGGACAGGCTCCTACGAGCAGTACTTC,CSARTGSYEQYF
14,TRBJ1-1,TRBV28,few,.,TGTGCCAGCAGTTCTCCAGGGGAGAACACTGAAGCTTTCTTT,CASSSPGENTEAFF
13,TRBJ1-4,TRBV20-1,once,TRBD1,TGCAGTGCTCAGACAGGGGATGTAGAAAAACTGTTTTTT,CSAQTGDVEKLFF
14,TRBJ2-7,TRBV20-1,.,TRBD1,TGCAGTGCTAGAGATCACGGGACAGGGGTCGAGCAGTACTTC,CSARDHGTGVEQYF
17,TRBJ1-1,TRBV4-2,.,TRBD1,TGTGCCAGCAGCCATGTCCCCGGGACAGACATGAACACTGAAGCTTTCTTT,CASSHVPGTDMNTEAFF
13,TRBJ1-1,TRBV4-1,.,.,TGCGCCAGCAGCCAAGAGCCCTACACTGAAGCTTTCTTT,CASSQEPYTEAFF